This T cell receptor (beta chain) was observed in a study of technical replicates of blood from a few donors. The CDR3 extends over 15 amino acids. Trimming removed 1 base at V and 7 bases at J, with 16 bases between. Germline lookup yields CDR1 SQVTM and CDR2 ANQGSEA. This table comes from immunoSEQ multiplex PCR, and its TCRdb copy is limited to in-frame clones, with some not included. The sample includes 78,000 or so clones, roughly nine tenths of them seen just once. This clone was recorded once. Sequenced material: T cells isolated from PBMCs. The gene calls are TRBV29-1 and TRBJ2-2, with D perhaps matching TRBD2 (5 bases). This TCR was sampled from a human donor in good health. Some clones in this sample may be carry-over from other donors' samples. CDR3: CSVEGGLFESGELFF. CDR3 bases: TGCAGCGTTGAAGGAGGGTTATTTGAGAGCGGGGAGCTGTTTTTT.